What follows describes a single T cell receptor beta chain. Authors' methods: Counts of nucleated cells, estimated from reference gene primer amplification, were obtained. Profiling relied on immunoSEQ multiplex PCR, and the TCRdb table lists in-frame clones only, not all of them. D and trimming were read from the DNA, whereas the V and J calls and clone size are those reported in that table. The top ten clones hold roughly 14% of a sample with around 300,000 clones, 80% to 90% of them seen once. From germline, CDR1 is MDHEN and CDR2 SYDVKM. The length of the CDR3 is 13 residues. V gave up 5 bases and J gave up 7 bases, with 12 bases separating them. This sample was included in a study of blood T cell repertoires in COVID-19.

The TCR comes from a woman aged 65 to 85 with COVID-19, enrolled during active disease. This chain links TRBV28 with TRBJ2-1, with D possibly TRBD2 on 6 matching bases. The sample was peripheral blood. CDR3 nucleotides: TGTGCCAGCAGTCCATCCGGGGGAAATGAGCAGTTCTTC. Translated, it gives CASSPSGGNEQFF. The variable domain in full, completed from reference TRBV28 and TRBJ2-1, reads DVKVTQSSRYLVKRTGEKVFLECVQDMDHENMFWYRQDPGLGLRLIYFSYDVKMKEKGDIPEGYSVSREKKERFSLILESASTNQTSMYLCASSPSGGNEQFFGPGTRLTVL.